The clone carrying this TCR beta chain was detected ten times or more. The entry originates in a study of identical twins. TCRdb reanalysed the 5' RACE reads using MiXCR and keeps one entry per CDR3 protein. The sample records 240,000 or so distinct CDR3 sequences, 10% to 13% being singletons. The CDR3 runs to 12 residues. CDR1 and CDR2 from the germline V gene are MGHRA and YSYEKL. V lost 3 bases, J lost 6 bases, and 7 bases lay in between. The gene calls are TRBV4-1 and TRBJ2-3, with D unclear. Source material: memory T cells sorted from blood. The clonotype comes from a man aged 50 or older in good health. Here the CDR3 DNA reads TGCGCCAGCAGCCATACACTCGATACGCAGTATTTT. Its protein is CASSHTLDTQYF.